The entry below describes one T cell receptor beta chain. Its antigen is unknown. This entry comes from a study of a mutant IDH1 vaccine in newly diagnosed glioma. Whole-study context: Earlier treatment was radiotherapy, temozolomide, or both, with most getting both.

As to time point: week 5, during vaccination. Doses of 300 ug of mutant IDH1 20-mer peptide were given with topical imiquimod. The repertoire was sequenced with immunoSEQ multiplex PCR; TCRdb's copy has only in-frame clones and lacks some. The sample consists of some 33,000 clones, around 58% of them appearing once. The sequence was collected from a young woman with glioma. Sequencing was performed on PBMCs, taken from a glioma patient whose treatment included an IDH1 peptide vaccine.

This chain's CDR3 is CASSYAGGSTEAFF. Here the CDR3 DNA reads TGTGCCAGCAGTTACGCTGGGGGGAGCACTGAAGCTTTCTTT. This chain uses TRBV6-5 with TRBJ1-1, with TRBD1 as a possible D gene (5 bases). The CDR3 runs 14 residues. CDR1 and CDR2 from the germline V gene are MNHEY and SVGAGI. The V and J ends lost 2 bases and 4 bases respectively, with 11 bases between them.